This is a list of T cell receptor beta chains from one sample in a study of cytomegalovirus exposure and HLA in healthy donors. Some clones are missing from TCRdb's copy, which holds only in-frame ones; the method was immunoSEQ multiplex PCR. The sample consists of around 130,000 clones, around 81% of them appearing once. Sequencing was performed on PBMCs. The receptors derive from a man aged 18 to 35 in good health and CMV-seronegative. Each CDR3 is given with its conserved first and last residue. The D gene is left open where the match is weak. The size of a clone is reported for some rows only, either as once, few or many, or as a class for expanded clones.

d_gene | j_gene | v_gene | abundance | CDR3aa | CDR3nt
TRBD2 | TRBJ2-7 | TRBV7-2 | - | CASSSGLGRYEQYF | TGTGCCAGCAGCTCGGGACTAGGAAGGTACGAGCAGTACTTC
- | TRBJ2-3 | TRBV9 | - | CASSALQGDTQYF | TGTGCCAGCAGCGCTTTACAGGGAGATACGCAGTATTTT
- | TRBJ1-1 | TRBV28 | - | CASSAPTVEAFF | TGTGCCAGCAGTGCTCCGACAGTTGAAGCTTTCTTT
- | TRBJ1-1 | TRBV10-3 | - | CAISESPYRNTEAFF | TGTGCCATCAGTGAGTCGCCTTACAGGAACACTGAAGCTTTCTTT
- | TRBJ1-4 | TRBV9 | - | CASSVESQREKLFF | TGTGCCAGCAGCGTAGAGAGTCAACGAGAAAAACTGTTTTTT
- | TRBJ2-1 | TRBV27 | - | CASSTLRGGLWNEQFF | TGTGCCAGCAGTACCCTCCGTGGGGGCTTATGGAATGAGCAGTTCTTC
TRBD1 | TRBJ1-5 | TRBV5-1 | - | CASSSGGSNQPQHF | TGCGCCAGCAGTTCAGGGGGAAGCAATCAGCCCCAGCATTTT
- | TRBJ2-2 | TRBV19 | few | CASSMGPTGMNTGELFF | TGTGCCAGTAGTATGGGCCCCACAGGGATGAACACCGGGGAGCTGTTTTTT
- | TRBJ1-2 | TRBV7-8 | - | CASSLQGGLRGYTF | TGTGCCAGCAGTTTGCAGGGCGGTTTACGGGGCTACACCTTC
TRBD1 | TRBJ2-3 | TRBV4-3 | - | CASSQDSPGGPDTQYF | TGCGCCAGCAGCCAAGATTCCCCAGGGGGTCCAGATACGCAGTATTTT
TRBD1 | TRBJ1-2 | TRBV6-6 | - | CASSWDRGKANYGYTF | TGTGCCAGCAGTTGGGACAGGGGCAAAGCTAACTATGGCTACACCTTC
TRBD1 | TRBJ2-3 | TRBV10-1 | - | CASSGTPTGKEGTDTQYF | TGCGCCAGCAGTGGTACCCCGACAGGGAAGGAGGGCACAGATACGCAGTATTTT
TRBD1 | TRBJ1-5 | TRBV19 | - | CASSVKTGGKRNQPQHF | TGTGCCAGTAGTGTTAAGACAGGGGGAAAGCGCAATCAGCCCCAGCATTTT
- | TRBJ1-1 | TRBV5-1 | - | CASSEENTEAFF | TGCGCCAGCAGCGAGGAGAACACTGAAGCTTTCTTT
- | TRBJ1-1 | TRBV27 | few | CASSLERGRRTEAFF | TGTGCCAGCAGTTTAGAGCGGGGAAGGAGGACTGAAGCTTTCTTT
TRBD1 | TRBJ1-5 | TRBV7-8 | - | CASSFGRDRGSNQPQHF | TGTGCCAGCAGCTTCGGACGGGACAGGGGCAGCAATCAGCCCCAGCATTTT
- | TRBJ1-1 | TRBV15 | - | CATTPDRNTEAFF | TGTGCCACCACCCCGGACAGGAACACTGAAGCTTTCTTT
TRBD2 | TRBJ2-7 | TRBV9 | - | CASSGAGGLYEQYF | TGTGCCAGCAGCGGAGCGGGGGGGCTCTACGAGCAGTACTTC
- | TRBJ1-1 | TRBV30 | - | CAWSQSTEAFF | TGTGCCTGGAGTCAATCCACTGAAGCTTTCTTT
TRBD1 | TRBJ1-5 | TRBV30 | once | CAFRPMDRSNQPQHF | TGTGCCTTCCGCCCCATGGACAGGTCCAATCAGCCCCAGCATTTT
TRBD1 | TRBJ1-5 | TRBV18 | - | CASSPPTGTGGGQPQHF | TGTGCCAGCTCACCCCCTACCGGGACAGGGGGAGGTCAGCCCCAGCATTTT
TRBD1 | TRBJ2-7 | TRBV28 | - | CASSLASGTGHEQYF | TGTGCCAGCAGTTTAGCCTCCGGGACAGGTCACGAGCAGTACTTC
TRBD1 | TRBJ1-3 | TRBV6-5 | once | CASRPRTGSGNTIYF | TGTGCCAGCAGGCCAAGGACAGGGTCTGGAAACACCATATATTTT
- | TRBJ1-4 | TRBV30 | - | CAWSTITDAGLNEKLFF | TGTGCCTGGAGTACTATCACGGATGCGGGACTGAATGAAAAACTGTTTTTT
- | TRBJ2-3 | TRBV5-8 | - | CASSLPGVFPDTQYF | TGTGCCAGCAGCTTGCCGGGGGTATTCCCAGATACGCAGTATTTT
TRBD1 | TRBJ1-1 | TRBV4-3 | - | CASSQGGQGAEAFF | TGCGCCAGCAGCCAGGGAGGACAGGGCGCTGAAGCTTTCTTT
TRBD1 | TRBJ2-7 | TRBV11-2 | - | CASSLVAGGHEQYF | TGTGCCAGCAGCTTAGTTGCAGGGGGCCACGAGCAGTACTTC
- | TRBJ1-1 | TRBV9 | once | CASSPRQAMNTEAFF | TGTGCCAGCAGCCCTCGACAGGCCATGAACACTGAAGCTTTCTTT
- | TRBJ1-1 | TRBV9 | - | CASGWNTEAFF | TGTGCCAGCGGCTGGAACACTGAAGCTTTCTTT
- | TRBJ2-5 | TRBV7-2 | - | CASSLVPVVPETQYF | TGTGCCAGCAGCTTAGTGCCGGTAGTCCCAGAGACCCAGTACTTC
- | TRBJ2-3 | TRBV9 | - | CASSVYSSLTDTQYF | TGTGCCAGCAGCGTGTATTCCTCACTCACAGATACGCAGTATTTT
- | TRBJ2-7 | TRBV7-8 | - | CASSLVGAVPSYEQYF | TGTGCCAGCAGCTTAGTTGGGGCAGTACCATCCTACGAGCAGTACTTC
- | TRBJ1-2 | TRBV27 | - | CASSLTREHGYTF | TGTGCCAGCAGTTTAACGAGGGAACATGGCTACACCTTC
- | TRBJ1-6 | TRBV7-9 | - | CASSLASGLGLHNSPLHF | TGTGCCAGCAGCTTAGCCTCTGGCCTGGGACTACATAATTCACCCCTCCACTTT
- | TRBJ2-7 | TRBV6-1 | - | CASSEKAYEQYF | TGTGCCAGCAGTGAAAAAGCGTACGAGCAGTACTTC
TRBD1 | TRBJ1-2 | TRBV5-4 | - | CASSGVPGQGLYGYTF | TGTGCCAGCAGCGGGGTACCGGGACAGGGCCTCTATGGCTACACCTTC
- | TRBJ2-1 | TRBV14 | - | CASSQDRGSYNEQFF | TGTGCCAGCAGCCAAGATCGCGGTTCCTACAATGAGCAGTTCTTC
- | TRBJ2-2 | TRBV29-1 | - | CSVDLGAATGELFF | TGCAGCGTTGACCTGGGGGCTGCCACCGGGGAGCTGTTTTTT
TRBD1 | TRBJ1-2 | TRBV29-1 | - | CSVNPRDRDVSNYGYTF | TGCAGCGTTAATCCCAGGGACAGGGACGTTTCTAACTATGGCTACACCTTC
TRBD1 | TRBJ2-5 | TRBV9 | - | CASSVGGTGVETQYF | TGTGCCAGCAGCGTAGGTGGGACAGGGGTCGAGACCCAGTACTTC
TRBD1 | TRBJ1-5 | TRBV4-1 | - | CASSPDVGTGLLWPQHF | TGCGCCAGCAGCCCTGACGTCGGGACAGGGCTTCTCTGGCCCCAGCATTTT
- | TRBJ2-7 | TRBV27 | - | CASSLSEVREQYF | TGTGCCAGCAGTTTATCTGAAGTCAGGGAGCAGTACTTC
- | TRBJ2-7 | TRBV19 | once | CASQTASYEQYF | TGTGCCAGTCAGACAGCCTCCTACGAGCAGTACTTC
TRBD1 | TRBJ1-2 | TRBV4-3 | - | CASSQDSPGTAGYTF | TGCGCCAGCAGCCAAGATTCACCCGGGACAGCCGGCTACACCTTC
TRBD1 | TRBJ2-4 | TRBV19 | - | CASSTIDRGKNIQYF | TGTGCCAGTAGTACTATTGACAGGGGCAAAAACATTCAGTACTTC
TRBD1 | TRBJ2-7 | TRBV7-9 | - | CSSGQGAYEQYF | TGTTCCAGCGGCCAGGGGGCCTACGAGCAGTACTTC
- | TRBJ2-5 | TRBV2 | - | CASARAWGVEEQYF | TGTGCCAGCGCCCGGGCTTGGGGAGTAGAGGAGCAGTACTTC
TRBD1 | TRBJ1-2 | TRBV16 | - | CASSQYQGANYGYTF | TGTGCCAGCAGCCAATATCAGGGGGCGAACTATGGCTACACCTTC
TRBD1 | TRBJ2-7 | TRBV4-1 | - | CASSLRDRASYEQYF | TGCGCCAGCAGCCTAAGGGACAGGGCCTCCTACGAGCAGTACTTC
- | TRBJ2-7 | TRBV30 | - | CAWSVTGGYEQYF | TGTGCCTGGAGTGTAACTGGAGGCTACGAGCAGTACTTC
- | TRBJ1-4 | TRBV7-9 | - | CASSLAGAGTVEKLFF | TGTGCCAGCAGCTTAGCAGGGGCAGGAACGGTCGAAAAACTGTTTTTT
TRBD1 | TRBJ1-4 | TRBV15 | - | CATSRGQSRNEKLFF | TGTGCCACCAGCAGGGGACAGTCCCGAAATGAAAAACTGTTTTTT
- | TRBJ1-2 | TRBV6-1 | - | CASSEQNRAHGYTF | TGTGCCAGCAGTGAACAAAACAGGGCCCATGGCTACACCTTC
TRBD1 | TRBJ1-3 | TRBV11-2 | - | CASSSIRDRRNTIYF | TGTGCCAGCAGCTCGATCCGGGACAGGAGAAACACCATATATTTT
- | TRBJ1-1 | TRBV5-1 | - | CASTLGDYLNTEAFF | TGCGCCAGCACCCTTGGTGACTACTTGAACACTGAAGCTTTCTTT